What follows is one T cell receptor beta chain and its context. This specimen comes from a study of blood T cell repertoires in COVID-19. For the study at large: Collection of acute and convalescent COVID-19 samples took place in the United States, Italy and Spain.

Study processing details: From reference gene primer amplification, estimates of nucleated cell counts were derived. Some clones are missing from TCRdb's copy, which holds only in-frame ones; the method was immunoSEQ multiplex PCR. Clonal size and the V and J genes are those of that table, whereas D and trimming came from the DNA. The sample records roughly 110,000 clones, 76% being singletons. The TCR sequence derives from a man aged 80 or over with COVID-19, enrolled during active disease. The sequencing input was peripheral blood.

The CDR3: CASSSMDRAFSYTF. As DNA, the CDR3 is TGTGCCAGCAGTTCCATGGACAGGGCGTTTAGCTACACCTTC. The chain combines TRBV6-5 with TRBJ1-2; TRBD1 agrees at 8 bases. The trim removed 4 bases at V and 9 bases at J, leaving 10 bases unmatched. The CDR3 is 14 amino acids. Germline CDR1 reads MNHEY; CDR2 reads SVGAGI.